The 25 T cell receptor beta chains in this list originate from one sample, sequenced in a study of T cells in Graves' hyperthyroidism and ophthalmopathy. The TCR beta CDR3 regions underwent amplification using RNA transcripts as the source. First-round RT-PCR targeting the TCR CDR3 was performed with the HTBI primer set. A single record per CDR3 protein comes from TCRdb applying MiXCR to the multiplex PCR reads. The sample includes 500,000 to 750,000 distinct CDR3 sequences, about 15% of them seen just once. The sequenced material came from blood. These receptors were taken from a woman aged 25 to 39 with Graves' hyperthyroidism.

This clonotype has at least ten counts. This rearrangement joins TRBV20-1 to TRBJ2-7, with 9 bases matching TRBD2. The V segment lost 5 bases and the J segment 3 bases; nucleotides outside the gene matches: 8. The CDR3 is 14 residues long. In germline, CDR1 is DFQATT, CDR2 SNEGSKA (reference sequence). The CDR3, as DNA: TGCAGTGCTGGTATCGGGACTAGCATCTACGAGCAGTACTTC. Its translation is CSAGIGTSIYEQYF.

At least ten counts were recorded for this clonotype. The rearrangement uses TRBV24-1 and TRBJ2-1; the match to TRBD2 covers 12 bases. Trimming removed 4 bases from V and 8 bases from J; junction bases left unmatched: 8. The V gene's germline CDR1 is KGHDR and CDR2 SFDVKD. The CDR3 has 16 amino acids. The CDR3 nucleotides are TGTGCCACCAGTGAGTCGACTAGCGGGAGTGTCGATGAGCAGTTCTTC. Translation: CATSESTSGSVDEQFF.

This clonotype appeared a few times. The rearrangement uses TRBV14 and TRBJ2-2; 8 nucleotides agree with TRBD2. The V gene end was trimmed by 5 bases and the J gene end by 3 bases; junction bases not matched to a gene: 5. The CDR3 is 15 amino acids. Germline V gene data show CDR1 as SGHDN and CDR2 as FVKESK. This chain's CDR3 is CASSFAGGHTGELFF. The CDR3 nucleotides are TGTGCCAGCAGCTTTGCGGGAGGACACACCGGGGAGCTGTTTTTT. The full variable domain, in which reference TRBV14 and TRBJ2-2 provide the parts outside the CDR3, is EAGVTQFPSHSVIEKGQTVTLRCDPISGHDNLYWYRRVMGKEIKFLLHFVKESKQDESGMPNNRFLAERTGGTYSTLKVQPAELEDSGVYFCASSFAGGHTGELFFGEGSRLTVL.

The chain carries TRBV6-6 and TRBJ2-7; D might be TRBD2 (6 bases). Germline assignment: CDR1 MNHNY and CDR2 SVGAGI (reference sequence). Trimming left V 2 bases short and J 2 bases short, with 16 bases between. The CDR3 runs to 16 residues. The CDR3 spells CASSYPSISGTYEQYF. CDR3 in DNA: TGTGCCAGCAGTTACCCGAGTATTAGCGGCACCTACGAGCAGTACTTC.

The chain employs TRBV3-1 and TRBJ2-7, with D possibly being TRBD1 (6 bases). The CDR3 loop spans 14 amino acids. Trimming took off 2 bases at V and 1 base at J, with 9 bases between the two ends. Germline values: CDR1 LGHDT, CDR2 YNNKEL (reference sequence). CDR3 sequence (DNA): TGTGCCAGCAGCCAATGGCAGGGGTCCTACGAGCAGTACTTC. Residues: CASSQWQGSYEQYF.

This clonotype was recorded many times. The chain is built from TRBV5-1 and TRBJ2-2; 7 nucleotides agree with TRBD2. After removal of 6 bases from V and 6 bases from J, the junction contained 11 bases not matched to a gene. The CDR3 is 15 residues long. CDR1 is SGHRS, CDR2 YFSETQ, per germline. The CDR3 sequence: CASTWAGVVPGELFF. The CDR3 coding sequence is TGCGCCAGCACGTGGGCGGGAGTAGTTCCCGGGGAGCTGTTTTTT.

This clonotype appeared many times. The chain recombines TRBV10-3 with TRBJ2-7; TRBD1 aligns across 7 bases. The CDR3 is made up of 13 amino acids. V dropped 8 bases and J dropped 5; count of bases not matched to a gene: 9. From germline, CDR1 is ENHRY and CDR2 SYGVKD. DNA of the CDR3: TGTGCCATCTACAGGGACAGCCTCAACGAGCAGTACTTC. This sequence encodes CAIYRDSLNEQYF.

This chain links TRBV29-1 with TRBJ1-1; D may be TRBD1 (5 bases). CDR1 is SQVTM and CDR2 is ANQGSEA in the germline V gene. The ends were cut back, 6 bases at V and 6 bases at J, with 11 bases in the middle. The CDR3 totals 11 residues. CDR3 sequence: CSVDQGPEAFF. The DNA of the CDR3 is TGCAGCGTCGACCAGGGACCTGAAGCTTTCTTT.

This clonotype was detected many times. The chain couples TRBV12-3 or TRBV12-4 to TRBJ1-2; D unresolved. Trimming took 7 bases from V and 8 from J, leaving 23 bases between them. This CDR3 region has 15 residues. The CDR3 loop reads CASTLAPNSGNGYTF. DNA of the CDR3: TGTGCCAGCACCTTAGCCCCAAACTCCGGCAACGGCTACACCTTC.

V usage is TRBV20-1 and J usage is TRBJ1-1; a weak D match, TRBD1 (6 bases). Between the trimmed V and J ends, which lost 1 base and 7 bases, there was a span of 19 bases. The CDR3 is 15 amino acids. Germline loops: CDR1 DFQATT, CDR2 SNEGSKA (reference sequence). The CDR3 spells CSARAGGHPPDEAFF. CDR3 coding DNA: TGCAGTGCTAGAGCGGGGGGACACCCCCCGGATGAAGCTTTCTTT.

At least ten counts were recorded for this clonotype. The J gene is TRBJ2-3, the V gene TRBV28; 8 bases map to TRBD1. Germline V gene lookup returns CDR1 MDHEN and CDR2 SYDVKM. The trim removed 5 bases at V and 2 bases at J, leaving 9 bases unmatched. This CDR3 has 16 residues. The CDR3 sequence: CASSGPGTGSTDTQYF. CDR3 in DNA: TGTGCCAGCAGTGGACCCGGGACAGGATCCACAGATACGCAGTATTTT.

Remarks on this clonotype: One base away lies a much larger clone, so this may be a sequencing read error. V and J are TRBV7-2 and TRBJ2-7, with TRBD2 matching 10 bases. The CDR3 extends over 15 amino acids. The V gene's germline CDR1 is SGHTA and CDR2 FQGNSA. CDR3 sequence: CACRFGAGGWYEQYF. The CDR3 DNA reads TGTGCCTGCAGGTTCGGAGCGGGAGGGTGGTACGAGCAGTACTTC. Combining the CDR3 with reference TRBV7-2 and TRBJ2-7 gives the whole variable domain GAGVSQSPSNKVTEKGKDVELRCDPISGHTALYWYRQSLGQGLEFLIYFQGNSAPDKSGLPSDRFSAERTGGSVSTLTIQRTQQEDSAVYLCACRFGAGGWYEQYFGPGTRLTVT.

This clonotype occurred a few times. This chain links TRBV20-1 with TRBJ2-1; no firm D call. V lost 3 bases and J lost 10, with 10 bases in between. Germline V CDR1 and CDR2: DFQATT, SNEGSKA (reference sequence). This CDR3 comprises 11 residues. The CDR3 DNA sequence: TGCAGTGCTAGTGCATATGCGGAGCAGTTCTTC. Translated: CSASAYAEQFF.

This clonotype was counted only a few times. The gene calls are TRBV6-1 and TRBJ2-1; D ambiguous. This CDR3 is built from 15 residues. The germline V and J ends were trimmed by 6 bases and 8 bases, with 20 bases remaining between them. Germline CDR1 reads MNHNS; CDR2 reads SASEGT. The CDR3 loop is CASRLNPLGAHEQFF. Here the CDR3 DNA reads TGTGCCAGCAGACTCAACCCTCTAGGAGCACATGAGCAGTTCTTC.

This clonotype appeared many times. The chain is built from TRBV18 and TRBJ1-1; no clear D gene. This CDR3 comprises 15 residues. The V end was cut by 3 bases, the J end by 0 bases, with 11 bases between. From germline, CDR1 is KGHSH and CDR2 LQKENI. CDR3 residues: CASSPWATLNTEAFF. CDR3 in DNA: TGTGCCAGCTCACCGTGGGCTACCTTGAACACTGAAGCTTTCTTT.

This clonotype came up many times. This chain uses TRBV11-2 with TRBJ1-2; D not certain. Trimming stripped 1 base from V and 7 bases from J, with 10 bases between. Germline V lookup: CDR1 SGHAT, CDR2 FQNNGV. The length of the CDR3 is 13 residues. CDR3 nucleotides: TGTGCCAGCAGCTTAGCCCCCCCGGGTGGCTACACCTTC. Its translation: CASSLAPPGGYTF.

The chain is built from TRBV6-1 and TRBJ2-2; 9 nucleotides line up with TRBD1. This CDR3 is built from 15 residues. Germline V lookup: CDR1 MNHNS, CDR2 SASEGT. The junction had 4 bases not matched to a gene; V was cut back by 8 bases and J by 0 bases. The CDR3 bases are TGTGCCAGCCGGGACAGGGCGACGAACACCGGGGAGCTGTTTTTT. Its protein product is CASRDRATNTGELFF.

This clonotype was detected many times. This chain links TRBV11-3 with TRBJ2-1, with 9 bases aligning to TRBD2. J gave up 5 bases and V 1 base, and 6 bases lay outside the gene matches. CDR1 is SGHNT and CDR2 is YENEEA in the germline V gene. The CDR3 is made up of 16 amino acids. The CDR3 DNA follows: TGTGCCAGCAGCTTAGGTTTAGCGGGAGAGGACAATGAGCAGTTCTTC. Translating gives CASSLGLAGEDNEQFF.

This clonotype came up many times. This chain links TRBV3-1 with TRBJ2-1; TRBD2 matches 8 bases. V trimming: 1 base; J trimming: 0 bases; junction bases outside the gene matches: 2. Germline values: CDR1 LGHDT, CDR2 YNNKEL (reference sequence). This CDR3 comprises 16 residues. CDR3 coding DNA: TGTGCCAGCAGCCAAGCGAGCGGGAGCTCCTACAATGAGCAGTTCTTC. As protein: CASSQASGSSYNEQFF.

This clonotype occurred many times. CDR3 sequence: CSAQPGHKIDEQFF. The CDR3 DNA follows: TGCAGTGCTCAACCGGGACATAAAATCGATGAGCAGTTCTTC. The rearrangement links TRBV20-1 to TRBJ2-1; a possible D gene is TRBD1 (6 bases). Germline CDR1 DFQATT, CDR2 SNEGSKA (reference sequence). V was pared by 5 bases and J by 8 bases, with 19 bases between. The CDR3 has 14 amino acids.

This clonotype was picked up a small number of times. CDR3 DNA: TGCAGTGCTAGATATCTAACCCCAGCGGGTGGGGATGGGGAAAAACTGTTTTTT. This sequence encodes CSARYLTPAGGDGEKLFF. V gene TRBV20-1 combines with J gene TRBJ1-4; D is unresolved. Germline V CDR1 and CDR2: DFQATT, SNEGSKA (reference sequence). V was clipped by 2 bases and J by 8 bases, with 27 bases between them. The CDR3 extends over 18 amino acids.

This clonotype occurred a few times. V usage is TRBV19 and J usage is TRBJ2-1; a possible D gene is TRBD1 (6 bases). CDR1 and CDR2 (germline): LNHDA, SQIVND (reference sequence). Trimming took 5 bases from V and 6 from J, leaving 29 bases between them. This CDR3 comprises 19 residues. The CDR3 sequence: CASSETRPGATLTFNEQFF. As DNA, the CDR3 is TGTGCCAGTAGTGAGACCCGCCCAGGGGCCACCCTTACCTTCAATGAGCAGTTCTTC.

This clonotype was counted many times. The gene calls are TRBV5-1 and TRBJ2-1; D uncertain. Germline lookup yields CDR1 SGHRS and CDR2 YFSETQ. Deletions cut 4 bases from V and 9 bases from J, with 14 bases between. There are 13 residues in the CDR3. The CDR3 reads CASSPSSVFEQFF. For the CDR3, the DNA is TGCGCCAGCAGCCCGAGTTCGGTTTTTGAGCAGTTCTTC.

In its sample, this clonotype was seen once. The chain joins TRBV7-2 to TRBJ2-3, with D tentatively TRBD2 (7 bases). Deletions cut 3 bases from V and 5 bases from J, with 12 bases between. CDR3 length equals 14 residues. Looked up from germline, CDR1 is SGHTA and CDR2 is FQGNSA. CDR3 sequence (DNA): TGTGCCAGCAGCTTGGGAGGGGGGAAAGATACGCAGTATTTT. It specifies CASSLGGGKDTQYF.

CDR3 protein: CASSSPGTGLSGANVLTF. CDR3 nucleotides: TGTGCCAGCAGCTCCCCCGGGACAGGCCTCTCTGGGGCCAACGTCCTGACTTTC. The V and J genes are TRBV7-2 and TRBJ2-6; 8 bases are shared with TRBD1. J gave up 0 bases and V 4 bases, and 8 bases lay outside the gene matches. The length of the CDR3 is 18 residues. Looked up from germline, CDR1 is SGHTA and CDR2 is FQGNSA.